A few counts support the clone carrying this T cell receptor beta chain. Its antigen is unidentified. This specimen comes from a study of T-cell memory formation after mild COVID-19. Study-wide results and caveats: Certain responding clones were present in pre-infection memory, suggesting participation of cross-reactive memory. Whereas later expanders leaned CD4+, clones contracting day 15 to 85 showed a balanced CD4/CD8 makeup.

TCRdb independently ran MiXCR on the 5' RACE reads; one entry per CDR3 protein. Here the sample spans about 430,000 distinct CDR3 sequences, roughly 18% being singletons. The clonotype comes from a man aged 18 to 29 who had mild COVID-19 (a few samples of this study predate the infection). Cell type and time point are not known. Sequencing was carried out using PBMCs or a T cell subset sorted from them (not recorded which).

As DNA, the CDR3 is TGTGCCAGCAGCCAAGATCCCGGCGTCAGGAGCTCCTATAATTCACCCCTCCACTTT. This sequence encodes CASSQDPGVRSSYNSPLHF. The chain couples TRBV3-2 to TRBJ1-6. TRBV3-2 is annotated as a pseudogene. The CDR3 length is 19 residues.